This passage covers 17 T cell receptor beta chains from one sample sequenced in a study of regulatory T cells in long-lasting Graves disease. TCR beta libraries were built with iRepertoire HTBI primers and Arm-PCR of CDR3 regions. TCRdb re-called the multiplex PCR reads through MiXCR, storing one row per CDR3 protein. The sample includes approximately 440,000 distinct CDR3 sequences, around 20% of them seen just once. The time point is: persistent/refractory GD, antithyroid drugs over 5 years with positive TRAb. PBMC-derived RNA was used for the TCR library. Sample: peripheral blood mononuclear cells (PBMCs), taken when the disease was refractory, from a patient treated with antithyroid drugs. The receptor set was obtained from a female donor with Graves disease.

Written as DNA, the CDR3 is TGTGCCAGCAGCCAAGTTCACAGAACCTACGAGCAGTACTTC. Amino acids: CASSQVHRTYEQYF. This sequence joins TRBV4-2 and TRBJ2-7; D remains unclear. Trimming stripped 1 base from V and 2 bases from J, with 9 bases between. CDR3 size: 14 residues. CDR1 and CDR2 (germline): LGHNA, YNFKEQ.

This clonotype came up many times. V and J are TRBV6-2 or TRBV6-3 and TRBJ2-3, with 10 nucleotides matching TRBD2. In germline, CDR1 is MNHEY, CDR2 SVGEGT. V was clipped by 5 bases and J by 4 bases; unmatched bases: 12. This CDR3 region has 17 residues. CDR3 sequence reads: CASSERWASGRADTQYF. The CDR3 bases are TGTGCCAGCAGTGAAAGGTGGGCTAGCGGGAGAGCAGATACGCAGTATTTT.

The chain employs TRBV19 and TRBJ2-7; D possibly corresponds to TRBD1 (6 bases). The CDR3 has 15 residues. With 1 base removed from V and 2 bases from J, the gap between germline ends came to 12 bases. The germline V gene has CDR1 LNHDA and CDR2 SQIVND (reference sequence). The chain's CDR3 is CASSIVQGPTYEQYF. The CDR3 DNA follows: TGTGCCAGTAGTATAGTTCAGGGGCCGACCTACGAGCAGTACTTC. Drawing the rest from reference TRBV19 and TRBJ2-7, the complete variable domain is DGGITQSPKYLFRKEGQNVTLSCEQNLNHDAMYWYRQDPGQGLRLIYYSQIVNDFQKGDIAEGYSVSREKKESFPLTVTSAQKNPTAFYLCASSIVQGPTYEQYFGPGTRLTVT.

The chain couples TRBV18 to TRBJ2-4, with TRBD1 identical over 7 bases. CDR3 length: 13 amino acids. After removal of 3 bases from V and 7 bases from J, the junction contained 3 bases not matched to a gene. From germline, CDR1 is KGHSH and CDR2 LQKENI. The CDR3 region is CASSPRQGNIQYF. CDR3 coding DNA: TGTGCCAGCTCACCCCGACAGGGTAACATTCAGTACTTC.

This clonotype was seen at least ten times. V gene TRBV5-5 combines with J gene TRBJ2-7; D remains ambiguous. The CDR3 has 14 amino acids. Looked up from germline, CDR1 is SGHKS and CDR2 is YYEKEE (reference sequence). V was clipped by 2 bases and J by 0 bases, with 9 bases between them. This chain's CDR3 is CASSFPLRSYEQYF. The CDR3 DNA is TGTGCCAGCAGCTTTCCCTTGCGCTCCTACGAGCAGTACTTC.

CDR3 residues: CASSKGSGYEQYF. The CDR3, as DNA: TGCGCCAGCAGCAAGGGGTCGGGGTACGAGCAGTACTTC. This sequence joins TRBV4-1 and TRBJ2-7; the D gene could be TRBD1 or TRBD2 (5 bases each). The CDR3 is made up of 13 amino acids. Trimming left V 5 bases short and J 4 bases short, with 12 bases between. Germline CDR1 is MGHRA and CDR2 is YSYEKL.

This clonotype came up many times. The chain has TRBV12-3 or TRBV12-4 and TRBJ1-2; D may be TRBD1 (6 bases). The CDR3 has 14 amino acids. V dropped 6 bases and J dropped 4 bases, with 15 bases sitting between them. In nucleotides, the CDR3 is TGTGCCAGCAGGGACAGTCTTCCCCCCTATGGCTACACCTTC. Amino acids: CASRDSLPPYGYTF.

This clonotype has at least ten counts. This chain uses TRBV12-3 or TRBV12-4 with TRBJ2-7; the match to TRBD2 covers 12 bases. This CDR3 has 16 amino acids. Unmatched junction bases numbered 5, after V lost 3 bases and J lost 2 bases. The CDR3 is CASSLLLAGGPYEQYF. Here the CDR3 DNA reads TGTGCCAGCAGTTTGCTCCTAGCGGGAGGGCCCTACGAGCAGTACTTC.

This clonotype was observed at least ten times. The rearrangement links TRBV11-2 to TRBJ2-2; no definite D call. V dropped 1 base and J dropped 4 bases, with 10 bases sitting between them. There are 15 residues in the CDR3. The V gene's germline CDR1 is SGHAT and CDR2 FQNNGV. The CDR3 is CASSLGVFSTGELFF. In DNA form, the CDR3 reads TGTGCCAGCAGCTTAGGGGTTTTCTCCACCGGGGAGCTGTTTTTT.

This clonotype was detected a few times. Written as DNA, the CDR3 is TGTGCCAGCAGCCCTGACGGAGATAATTCACCCCTCCACTTT. Residues: CASSPDGDNSPLHF. The gene calls are TRBV7-8 and TRBJ1-6, with D unresolved. Germline assignment: CDR1 SGHVS and CDR2 FQNEAQ. V was shortened by 5 bases and J by 5 bases, with 10 bases between the two germline ends. The CDR3 loop spans 14 amino acids.

This clonotype was counted a few times. The chain links TRBV27 to TRBJ2-2; tentatively, D is TRBD1 (6 bases). Deletions cut 7 bases from V and 2 bases from J, with 14 bases between. Germline V lookup: CDR1 MNHEY, CDR2 SMNVEV (reference sequence). The CDR3 is made up of 15 amino acids. The CDR3 reads CASTETGFNTGELFF. The CDR3 DNA follows: TGTGCCAGCACAGAAACAGGGTTTAACACCGGGGAGCTGTTTTTT.

V usage is TRBV10-3 and J usage is TRBJ1-1, with 11 bases that match TRBD1. The germline gives CDR1 ENHRY, CDR2 SYGVKD. The CDR3 has 15 residues. The junction had 3 bases not matched to a gene; V was cut back by 4 bases and J by 2 bases. CDR3 bases: TGTGCCATCAGTGCCGGACAGGGGGCTAACACTGAAGCTTTCTTT. Translation: CAISAGQGANTEAFF.

The chain combines TRBV6-1 with TRBJ2-3; D might be TRBD1 (6 bases). The V end lost 6 bases, the J end lost 6 bases, and 16 bases lay between the germline ends. The CDR3 is made up of 14 amino acids. CDR1 MNHNS and CDR2 SASEGT come from the germline V gene. Written as DNA, the CDR3 is TGTGCCAGCAGCCGCGACAGGACGGCGGATACGCAGTATTTT. Protein sequence: CASSRDRTADTQYF.

The sample holds many counts of this clonotype. The V call is TRBV2, the J call TRBJ2-5; TRBD1 matches 8 bases. Losses at the gene ends were 5 bases for V and 4 bases for J; bases not matched to a gene: 6. The CDR3 spans 14 residues. Germline values: CDR1 SNHLY, CDR2 FYNNEI. The CDR3 spells CASSKRTGIETQYF. The DNA of the CDR3 is TGTGCCAGCAGTAAACGGACAGGGATAGAGACCCAGTACTTC.

This clonotype was counted many times. Compared with germline, one end of the junction differs, possibly owing to a read error. The gene calls are TRBV3-1 and TRBJ1-1; D gene unclear. The CDR3 consists of 13 residues. CDR1 and CDR2 (germline): LGHDT, YNNKEL (reference sequence). CDR3 nucleotides: TGCGCCAGCAGCCAAGGCGGGAACACTGAAGCTTTCTTT. This encodes CASSQGGNTEAFF.

This clonotype was found a few times. The chain uses TRBV11-2 and TRBJ2-3; TRBD1 aligns across 8 bases. CDR3 length: 15 residues. Per the germline V gene, CDR1 is SGHAT and CDR2 is FQNNGV. V shed 1 base, J shed 7 bases, and the junction held 7 bases outside the gene matches. The DNA for the CDR3 is TGTGCCAGCAGCTTAGTGGTCAGGGGGCTAAATACGCAGTATTTT. It specifies CASSLVVRGLNTQYF.

This clonotype came up many times. The rearrangement joins TRBV20-1 to TRBJ2-1; 9 bases align to TRBD2. Losses at the gene ends were 3 bases for V and 2 bases for J; bases not matched to a gene: 5. Germline CDR1 and CDR2: DFQATT and SNEGSKA (reference sequence). The length of the CDR3 is 15 residues. This CDR3 is CSARLAGTPYNEQFF. Written as DNA, the CDR3 is TGCAGTGCTAGGCTAGCGGGAACCCCCTACAATGAGCAGTTCTTC.